This T cell receptor (beta chain) was sequenced during a study of T cell responses to AZD1222 COVID-19 vaccine. Overall study results and limits: The study found vaccine-associated CD4 TCRs spanning spike, dominant at 160-218 and 743-854.

The method was immunoSEQ multiplex PCR; TCRdb's version includes in-frame clones alone and lacks a portion of them. The sample has 150,000 or so clones; about 91% are singletons. For this clone: Its antigen remains unidentified.

V gave up 6 bases and J gave up 8 bases, with 19 bases separating them. From germline, CDR1 is MDHEN and CDR2 SYDVKM. The CDR3 extends over 15 amino acids. The sequence came from an adult in good health. The chain uses TRBV28 and TRBJ1-4, with D perhaps matching TRBD1 (5 bases). This material consisted of peripheral blood, taken on day 0 of AZD1222 vaccination. This CDR3 is CASSPAGLGGEKLFF. The CDR3 DNA follows: TGTGCCAGCAGCCCCGCGGGTCTCGGGGGGGAAAAACTGTTTTTT.